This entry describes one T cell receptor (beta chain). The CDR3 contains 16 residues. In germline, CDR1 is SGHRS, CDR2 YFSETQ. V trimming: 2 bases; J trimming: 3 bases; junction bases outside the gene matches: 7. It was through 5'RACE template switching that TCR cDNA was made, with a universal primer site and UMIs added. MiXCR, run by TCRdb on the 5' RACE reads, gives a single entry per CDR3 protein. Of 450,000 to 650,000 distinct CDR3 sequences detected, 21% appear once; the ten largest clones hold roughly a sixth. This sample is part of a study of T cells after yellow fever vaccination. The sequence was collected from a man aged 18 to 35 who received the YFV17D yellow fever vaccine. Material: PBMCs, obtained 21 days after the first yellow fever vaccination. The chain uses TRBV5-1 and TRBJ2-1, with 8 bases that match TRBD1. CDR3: CASSFSGTGHYNEQFF. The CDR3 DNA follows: TGCGCCAGCAGCTTTTCCGGGACAGGACACTACAATGAGCAGTTCTTC.